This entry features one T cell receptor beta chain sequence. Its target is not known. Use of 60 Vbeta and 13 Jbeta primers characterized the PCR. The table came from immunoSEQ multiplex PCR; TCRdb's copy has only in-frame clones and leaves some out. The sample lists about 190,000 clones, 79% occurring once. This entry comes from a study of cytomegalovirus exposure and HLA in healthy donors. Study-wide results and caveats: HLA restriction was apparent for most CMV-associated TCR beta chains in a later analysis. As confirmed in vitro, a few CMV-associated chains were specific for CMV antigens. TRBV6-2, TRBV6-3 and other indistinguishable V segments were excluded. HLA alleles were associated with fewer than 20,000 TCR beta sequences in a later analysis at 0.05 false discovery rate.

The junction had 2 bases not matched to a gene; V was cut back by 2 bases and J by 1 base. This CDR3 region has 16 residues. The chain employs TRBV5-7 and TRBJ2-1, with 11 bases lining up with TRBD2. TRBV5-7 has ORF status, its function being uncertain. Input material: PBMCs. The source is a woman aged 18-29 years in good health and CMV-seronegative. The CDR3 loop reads CASSLRTSGSYNEQFF. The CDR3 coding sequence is TGTGCCAGCAGCTTACGGACTAGCGGGTCCTACAATGAGCAGTTCTTC.